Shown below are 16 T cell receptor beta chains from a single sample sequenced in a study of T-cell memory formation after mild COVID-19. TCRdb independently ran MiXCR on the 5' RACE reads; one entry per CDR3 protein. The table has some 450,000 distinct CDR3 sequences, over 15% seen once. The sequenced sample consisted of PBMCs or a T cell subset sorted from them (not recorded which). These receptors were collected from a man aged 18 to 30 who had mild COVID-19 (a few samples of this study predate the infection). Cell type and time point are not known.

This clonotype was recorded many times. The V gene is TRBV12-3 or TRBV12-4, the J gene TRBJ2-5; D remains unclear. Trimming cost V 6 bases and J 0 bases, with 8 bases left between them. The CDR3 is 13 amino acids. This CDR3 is CASRQAHQETQYF. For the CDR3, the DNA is TGTGCCAGCAGGCAGGCTCACCAAGAGACCCAGTACTTC.

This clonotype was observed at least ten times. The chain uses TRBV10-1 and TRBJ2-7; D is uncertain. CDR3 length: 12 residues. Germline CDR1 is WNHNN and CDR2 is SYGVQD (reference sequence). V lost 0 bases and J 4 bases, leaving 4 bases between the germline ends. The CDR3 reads CASSESGYEQYF. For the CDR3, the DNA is TGCGCCAGCAGTGAGTCGGGGTACGAGCAGTACTTC.

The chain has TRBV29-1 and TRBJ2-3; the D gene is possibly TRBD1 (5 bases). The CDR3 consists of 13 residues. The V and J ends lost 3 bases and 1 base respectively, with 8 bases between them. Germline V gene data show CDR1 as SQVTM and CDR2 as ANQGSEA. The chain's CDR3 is CSVEARGTDTQYF. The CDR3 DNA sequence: TGCAGCGTTGAGGCCAGGGGCACAGATACGCAGTATTTT.

The CDR3 loop reads CASSGGDAAVNEQFF. Written as DNA, the CDR3 is TGTGCCAGCAGTGGGGGCGACGCGGCGGTTAATGAGCAGTTCTTC. The chain carries TRBV6-2 or TRBV6-3 and TRBJ2-1; possible D gene TRBD1, 6 bases. Looked up from germline, CDR1 is MNHEY and CDR2 is SVGEGT. V lost 5 bases, J lost 7 bases, and 18 bases lay in between. The CDR3 length is 15 residues.

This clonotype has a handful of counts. CDR3 nucleotides: TGCATCGGGGGAGAGAAGGGTCGTCAGCCCCAGCATTTT. It is translated as CIGGEKGRQPQHF. V is TRBV29-1 and J is TRBJ1-5; D is possibly TRBD1 (5 bases). This CDR3 is built from 13 residues. Germline loops: CDR1 SQVTM, CDR2 ANQGSEA.

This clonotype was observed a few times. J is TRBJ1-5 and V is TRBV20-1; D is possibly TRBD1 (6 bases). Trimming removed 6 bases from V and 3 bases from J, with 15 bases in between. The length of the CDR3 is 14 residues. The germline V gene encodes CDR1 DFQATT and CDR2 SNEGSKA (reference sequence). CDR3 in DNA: TGCAGTGCCCCTGAGGGGGAAAACAATCAGCCCCAGCATTTT. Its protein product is CSAPEGENNQPQHF.

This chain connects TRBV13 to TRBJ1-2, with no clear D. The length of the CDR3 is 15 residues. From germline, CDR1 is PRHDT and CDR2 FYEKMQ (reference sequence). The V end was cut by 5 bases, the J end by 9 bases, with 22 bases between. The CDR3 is CASSRGRPIPISYTF. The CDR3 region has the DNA TGTGCCAGCAGCCGCGGACGGCCGATTCCCATTAGCTACACCTTC.

The CDR3 DNA is TGTGCCAGCAGCAAAGTCGACGTTGGGGCAGGGCCTGAAGCTTTCTTT. It yields the protein CASSKVDVGAGPEAFF. The chain carries TRBV21-1 and TRBJ1-1; TRBD1 reflects the table's D call only, with no check against the DNA. TRBV21-1 is a known pseudogene. This CDR3 is built from 16 residues.

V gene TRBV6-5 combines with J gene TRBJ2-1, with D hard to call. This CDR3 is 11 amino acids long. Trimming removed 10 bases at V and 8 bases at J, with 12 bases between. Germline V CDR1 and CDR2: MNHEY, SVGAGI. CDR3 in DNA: TGTGCCACCAGGATTGGCCATGAGCAGTTCTTC. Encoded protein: CATRIGHEQFF.

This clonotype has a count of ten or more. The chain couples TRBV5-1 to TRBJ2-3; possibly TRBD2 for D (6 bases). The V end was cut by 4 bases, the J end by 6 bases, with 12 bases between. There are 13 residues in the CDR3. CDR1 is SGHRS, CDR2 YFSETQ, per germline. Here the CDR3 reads CASSPRSGDTQYF. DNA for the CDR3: TGCGCCAGCAGCCCCCGGAGCGGGGATACGCAGTATTTT.

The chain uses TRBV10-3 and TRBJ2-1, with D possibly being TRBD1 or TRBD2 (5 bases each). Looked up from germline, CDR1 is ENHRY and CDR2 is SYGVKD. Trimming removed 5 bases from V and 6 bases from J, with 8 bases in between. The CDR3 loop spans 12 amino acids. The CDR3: CAISPGSNEQFF. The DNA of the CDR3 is TGTGCCATCAGTCCAGGGAGCAATGAGCAGTTCTTC.

As DNA, the CDR3 is TGTGCCAGTAGTGAACCGGGACAGGAGAACACTGAAGCTTTCTTT. This gives the protein CASSEPGQENTEAFF. This chain connects TRBV19 to TRBJ1-1; 8 nucleotides agree with TRBD1. This CDR3 is built from 15 residues. V lost 5 bases, J lost 1 base, and 6 bases stayed unmatched. Germline values: CDR1 LNHDA, CDR2 SQIVND (reference sequence).

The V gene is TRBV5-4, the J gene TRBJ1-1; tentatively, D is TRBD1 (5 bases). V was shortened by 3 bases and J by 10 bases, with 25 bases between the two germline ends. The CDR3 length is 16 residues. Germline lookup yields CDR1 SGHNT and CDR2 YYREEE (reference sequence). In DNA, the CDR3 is TGTGCCAGCAGCTCAAAAACCGTAACGTCGGGGACTACAGCTTTCTTT. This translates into CASSSKTVTSGTTAFF.

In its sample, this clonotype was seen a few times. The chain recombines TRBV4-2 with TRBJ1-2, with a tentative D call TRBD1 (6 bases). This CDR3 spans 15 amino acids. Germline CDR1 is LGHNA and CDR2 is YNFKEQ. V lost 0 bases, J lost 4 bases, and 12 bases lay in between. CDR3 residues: CASSQEGAGPYGYTF. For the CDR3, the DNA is TGTGCCAGCAGCCAAGAGGGGGCAGGACCCTATGGCTACACCTTC.

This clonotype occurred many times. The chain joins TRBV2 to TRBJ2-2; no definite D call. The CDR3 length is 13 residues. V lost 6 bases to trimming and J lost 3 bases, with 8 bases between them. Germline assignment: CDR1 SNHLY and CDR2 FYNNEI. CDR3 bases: TGTGCCAGCAGCGTTGATTACACCGGGGAGCTGTTTTTT. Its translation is CASSVDYTGELFF.

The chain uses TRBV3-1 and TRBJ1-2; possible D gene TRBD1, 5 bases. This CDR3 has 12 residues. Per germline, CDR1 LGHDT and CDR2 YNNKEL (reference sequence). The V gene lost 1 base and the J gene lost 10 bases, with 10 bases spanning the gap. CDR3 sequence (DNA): TGTGCCAGCAGCCAAGGGGGACCTCACTACACCTTC. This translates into CASSQGGPHYTF.